This record covers a single T cell receptor (beta chain). The sample is drawn from a study of blood T cell repertoires in COVID-19. About the study: Acute and convalescent COVID-19 specimens originated in the United States, Italy and Spain. The cDNA or gDNA used as material had been derived from T cells, B-cell-depleted T cells, or PBMCs.

This CDR3 is built from 15 residues. Germline CDR1 reads SGDLS; CDR2 reads YYNGEE. V shed 1 base, J shed 6 bases, and the junction held 6 bases outside the gene matches. Original data processing: By means of reference gene primer amplification, nucleated cell counts were estimated. Using immunoSEQ multiplex PCR, the repertoire was profiled, and TCRdb retains in-frame clones only, with some absent. From that table come the V and J calls and clone size; the DNA was used to work out D and trimming. This table has tens of thousands of clones, 75% to 90% appearing once. Sequences were obtained from peripheral blood. The V and J genes are TRBV9 and TRBJ2-1, with TRBD1 matching over 8 bases. This receptor was identified in a human donor in a cohort sampled during active COVID-19. CDR3 amino acids: CASSVSGQGINEQFF. Here the CDR3 DNA reads TGTGCCAGCAGCGTAAGTGGACAGGGTATCAATGAGCAGTTCTTC.